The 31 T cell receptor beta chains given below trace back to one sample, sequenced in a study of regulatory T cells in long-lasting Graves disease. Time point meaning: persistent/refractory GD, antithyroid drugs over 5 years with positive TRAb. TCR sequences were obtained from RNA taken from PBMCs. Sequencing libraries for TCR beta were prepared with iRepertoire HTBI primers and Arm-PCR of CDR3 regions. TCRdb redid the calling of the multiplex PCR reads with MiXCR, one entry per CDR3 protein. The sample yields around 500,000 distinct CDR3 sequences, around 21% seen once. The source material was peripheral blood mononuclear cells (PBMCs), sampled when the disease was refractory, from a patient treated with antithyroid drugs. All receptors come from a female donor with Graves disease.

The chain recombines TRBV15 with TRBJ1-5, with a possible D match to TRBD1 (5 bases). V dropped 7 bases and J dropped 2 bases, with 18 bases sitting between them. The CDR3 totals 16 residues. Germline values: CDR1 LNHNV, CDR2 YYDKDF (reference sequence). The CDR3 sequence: CATTVSRGVGNQPQHF. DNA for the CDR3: TGTGCCACCACAGTATCGAGGGGCGTTGGCAATCAGCCCCAGCATTTT.

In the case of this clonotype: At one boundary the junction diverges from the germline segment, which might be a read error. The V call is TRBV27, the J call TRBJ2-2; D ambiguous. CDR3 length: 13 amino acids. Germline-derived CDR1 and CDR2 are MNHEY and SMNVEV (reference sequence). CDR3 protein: CAGSRTVRGELFF. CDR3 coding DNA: TGTGCCGGCAGTCGCACCGTTAGAGGGGAGCTGTTTTTT.

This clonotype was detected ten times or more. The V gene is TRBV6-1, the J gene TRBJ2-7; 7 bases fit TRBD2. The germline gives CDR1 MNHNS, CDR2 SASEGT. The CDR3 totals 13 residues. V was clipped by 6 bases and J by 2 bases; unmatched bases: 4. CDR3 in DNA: TGTGCCAGCAGCCCGGGACTACCCTACGAGCAGTACTTC. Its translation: CASSPGLPYEQYF.

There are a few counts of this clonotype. CDR3: CASSLEGGPNQPQHF. For the CDR3, the DNA is TGTGCCAGCAGTTTGGAGGGGGGGCCCAATCAGCCCCAGCATTTT. The V and J genes are TRBV6-5 and TRBJ1-5, with D possibly being TRBD1 (6 bases). Germline CDR1 is MNHEY and CDR2 is SVGAGI. With 4 bases removed from V and 3 bases from J, the gap between germline ends came to 13 bases. The CDR3 runs 15 residues.

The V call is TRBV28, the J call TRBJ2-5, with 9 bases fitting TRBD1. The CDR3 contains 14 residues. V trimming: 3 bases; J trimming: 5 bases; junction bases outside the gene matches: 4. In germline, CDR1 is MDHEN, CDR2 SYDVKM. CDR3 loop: CASSFGGTGETQYF. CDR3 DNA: TGTGCCAGCAGTTTCGGAGGGACAGGGGAGACCCAGTACTTC. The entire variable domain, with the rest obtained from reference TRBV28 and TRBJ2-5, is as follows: DVKVTQSSRYLVKRTGEKVFLECVQDMDHENMFWYRQDPGLGLRLIYFSYDVKMKEKGDIPEGYSVSREKKERFSLILESASTNQTSMYLCASSFGGTGETQYFGPGTRLLVL.

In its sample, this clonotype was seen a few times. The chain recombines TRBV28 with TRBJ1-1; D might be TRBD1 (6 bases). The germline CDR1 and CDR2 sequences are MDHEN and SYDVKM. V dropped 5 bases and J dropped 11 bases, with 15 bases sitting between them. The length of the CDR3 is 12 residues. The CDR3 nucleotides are TGTGCCAGCAGTCTGACCACAGGGAAGGCTTTCTTT. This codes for CASSLTTGKAFF.

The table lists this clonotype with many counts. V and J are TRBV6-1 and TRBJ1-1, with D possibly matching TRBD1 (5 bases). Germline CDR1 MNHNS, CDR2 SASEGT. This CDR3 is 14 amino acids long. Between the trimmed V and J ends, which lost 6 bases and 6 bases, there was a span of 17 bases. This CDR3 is CASSPQGLGAEAFF. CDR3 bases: TGTGCCAGCAGCCCTCAGGGCCTTGGCGCTGAAGCTTTCTTT.

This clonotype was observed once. CDR3 protein: CASSLDSTKVDTQYF. The CDR3 DNA reads TGCGCCAGCAGCTTGGACTCGACGAAGGTAGATACGCAGTATTTT. V gene TRBV5-1 combines with J gene TRBJ2-3; unclear D gene. The CDR3 has 15 amino acids. Germline CDR1 SGHRS, CDR2 YFSETQ. V was cut by 0 bases and J by 5 bases, with 13 bases left in between.

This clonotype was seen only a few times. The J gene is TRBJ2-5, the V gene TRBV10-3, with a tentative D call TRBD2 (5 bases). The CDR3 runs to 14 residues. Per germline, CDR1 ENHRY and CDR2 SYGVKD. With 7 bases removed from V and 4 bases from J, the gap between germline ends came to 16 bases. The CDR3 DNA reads TGTGCCATCACTAGAAATCCCGGGGTAGAGACCCAGTACTTC. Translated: CAITRNPGVETQYF.

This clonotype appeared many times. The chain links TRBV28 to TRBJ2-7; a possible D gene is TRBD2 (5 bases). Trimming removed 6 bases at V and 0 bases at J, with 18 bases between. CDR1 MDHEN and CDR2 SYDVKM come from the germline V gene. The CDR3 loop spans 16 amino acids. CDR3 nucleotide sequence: TGTGCCAGCAGCTATTCTCCGGGATCGAGCTCCTACGAGCAGTACTTC. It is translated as CASSYSPGSSSYEQYF.

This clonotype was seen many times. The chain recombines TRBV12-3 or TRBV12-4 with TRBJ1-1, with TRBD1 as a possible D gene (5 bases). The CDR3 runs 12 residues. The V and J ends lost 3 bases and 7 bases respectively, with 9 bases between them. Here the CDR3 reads CASSFDRGEAFF. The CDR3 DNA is TGTGCCAGCAGTTTTGATAGGGGTGAAGCTTTCTTT.

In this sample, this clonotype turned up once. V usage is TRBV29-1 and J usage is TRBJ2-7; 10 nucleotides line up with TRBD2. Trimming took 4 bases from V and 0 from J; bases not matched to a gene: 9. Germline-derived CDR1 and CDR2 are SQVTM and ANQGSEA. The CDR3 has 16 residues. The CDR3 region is CSVGGLAETSSYEQYF. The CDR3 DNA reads TGCAGCGTTGGAGGACTAGCGGAAACAAGCTCCTACGAGCAGTACTTC.

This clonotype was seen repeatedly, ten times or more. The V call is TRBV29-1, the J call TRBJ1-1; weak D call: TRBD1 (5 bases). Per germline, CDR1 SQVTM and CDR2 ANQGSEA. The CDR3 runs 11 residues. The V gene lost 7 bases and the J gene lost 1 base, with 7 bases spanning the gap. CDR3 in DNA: TGCAGCGCAGGGTCGAACACTGAAGCTTTCTTT. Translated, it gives CSAGSNTEAFF.

The CDR3: CASSLSFGSTGELFF. The CDR3 DNA reads TGTGCCAGCAGCTTATCATTTGGGAGCACCGGGGAGCTGTTTTTT. V usage is TRBV7-3 and J usage is TRBJ2-2, with D perhaps TRBD2 (5 bases). The CDR3 runs to 15 residues. Germline V lookup: CDR1 SGHTA, CDR2 FQGTGA. V was pared by 2 bases and J by 4 bases, with 11 bases between.

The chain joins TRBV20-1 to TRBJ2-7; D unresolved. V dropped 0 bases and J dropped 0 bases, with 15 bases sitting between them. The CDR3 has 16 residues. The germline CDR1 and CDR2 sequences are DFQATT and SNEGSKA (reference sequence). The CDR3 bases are TGCAGTGCTAGAGATACTTTCCAGGATAGCTCCTACGAGCAGTACTTC. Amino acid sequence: CSARDTFQDSSYEQYF.

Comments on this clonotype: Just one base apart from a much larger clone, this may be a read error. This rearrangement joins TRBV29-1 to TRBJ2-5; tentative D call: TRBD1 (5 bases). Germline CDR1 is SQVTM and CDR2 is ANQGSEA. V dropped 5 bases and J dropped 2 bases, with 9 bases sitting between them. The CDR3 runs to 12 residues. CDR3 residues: CSVRKGQETQYF. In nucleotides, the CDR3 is TGCAGCGTTCGGAAGGGGCAAGAGACCCAGTACTTC.

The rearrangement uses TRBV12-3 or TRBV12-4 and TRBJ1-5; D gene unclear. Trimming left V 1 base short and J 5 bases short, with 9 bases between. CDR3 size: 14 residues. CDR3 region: CASSLGGRYQPQHF. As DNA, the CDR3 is TGTGCCAGCAGTTTAGGAGGGAGATATCAGCCCCAGCATTTT.

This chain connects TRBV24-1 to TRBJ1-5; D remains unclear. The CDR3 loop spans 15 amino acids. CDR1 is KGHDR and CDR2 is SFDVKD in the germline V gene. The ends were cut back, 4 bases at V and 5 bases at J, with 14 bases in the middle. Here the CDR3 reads CATSDRWAGDQPQHF. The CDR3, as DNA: TGTGCCACCAGTGACCGCTGGGCAGGAGATCAGCCCCAGCATTTT.

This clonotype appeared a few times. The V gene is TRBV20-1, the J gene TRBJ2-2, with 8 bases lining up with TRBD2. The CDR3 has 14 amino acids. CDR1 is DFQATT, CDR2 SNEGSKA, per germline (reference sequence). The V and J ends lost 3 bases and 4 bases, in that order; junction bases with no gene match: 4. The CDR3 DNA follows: TGCAGTGCTAGTTATCTAGCGGGCACCGGGGAGCTGTTTTTT. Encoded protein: CSASYLAGTGELFF.

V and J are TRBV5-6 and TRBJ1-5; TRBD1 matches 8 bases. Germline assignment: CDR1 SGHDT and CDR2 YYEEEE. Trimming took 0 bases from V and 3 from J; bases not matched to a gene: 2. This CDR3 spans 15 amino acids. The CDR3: CASSLGQGHNQPQHF. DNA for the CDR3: TGTGCCAGCAGCTTGGGACAGGGGCACAATCAGCCCCAGCATTTT. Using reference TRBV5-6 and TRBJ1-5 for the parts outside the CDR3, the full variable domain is DAGVTQSPTHLIKTRGQQVTLRCSPKSGHDTVSWYQQALGQGPQFIFQYYEEEERQRGNFPDRFSGHQFPNYSSELNVNALLLGDSALYLCASSLGQGHNQPQHFGDGTRLSIL.

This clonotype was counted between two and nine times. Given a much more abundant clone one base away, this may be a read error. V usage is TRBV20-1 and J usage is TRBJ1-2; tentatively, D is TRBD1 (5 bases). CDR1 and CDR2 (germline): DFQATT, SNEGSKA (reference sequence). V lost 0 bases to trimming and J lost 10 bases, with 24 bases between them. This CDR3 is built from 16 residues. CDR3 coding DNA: TGCAGTGCTAGAGATATCATGACAGTAATCTCCCCATTCTACACCTTC. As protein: CSARDIMTVISPFYTF.

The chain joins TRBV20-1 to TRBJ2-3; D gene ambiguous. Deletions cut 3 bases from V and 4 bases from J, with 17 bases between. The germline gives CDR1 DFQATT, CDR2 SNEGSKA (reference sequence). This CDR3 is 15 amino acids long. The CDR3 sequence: CSARVIRRVADTQYF. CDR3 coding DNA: TGCAGTGCTAGGGTCATCCGGAGAGTGGCAGATACGCAGTATTTT.

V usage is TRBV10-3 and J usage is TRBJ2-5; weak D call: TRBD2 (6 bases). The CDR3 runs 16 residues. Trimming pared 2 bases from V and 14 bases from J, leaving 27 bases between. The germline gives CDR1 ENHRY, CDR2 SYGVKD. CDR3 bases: TGTGCCATCAGTGAGATTGTCTCTGGACTATCGGGAGTGTTATACTTC. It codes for CAISEIVSGLSGVLYF.

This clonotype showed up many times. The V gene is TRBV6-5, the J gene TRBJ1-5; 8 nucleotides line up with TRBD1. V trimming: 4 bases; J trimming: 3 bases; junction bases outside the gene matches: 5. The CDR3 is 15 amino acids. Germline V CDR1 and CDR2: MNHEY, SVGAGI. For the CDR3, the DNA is TGTGCCAGCAGTTCGTCAGGGGGCTTCAATCAGCCCCAGCATTTT. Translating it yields CASSSSGGFNQPQHF.

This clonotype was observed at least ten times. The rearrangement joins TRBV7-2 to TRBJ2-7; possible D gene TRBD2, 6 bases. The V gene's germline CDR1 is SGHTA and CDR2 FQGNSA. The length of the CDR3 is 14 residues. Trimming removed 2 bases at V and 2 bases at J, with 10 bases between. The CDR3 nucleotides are TGTGCCAGCAGCTTACCCGGGAGAGCCTACGAGCAGTACTTC. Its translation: CASSLPGRAYEQYF.

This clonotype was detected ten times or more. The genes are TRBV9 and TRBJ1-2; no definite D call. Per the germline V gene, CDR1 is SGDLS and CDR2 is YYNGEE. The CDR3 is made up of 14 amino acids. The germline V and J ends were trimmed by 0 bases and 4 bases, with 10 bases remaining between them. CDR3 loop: CASSVDSGPYGYTF. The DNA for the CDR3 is TGTGCCAGCAGCGTAGACAGTGGGCCCTATGGCTACACCTTC.

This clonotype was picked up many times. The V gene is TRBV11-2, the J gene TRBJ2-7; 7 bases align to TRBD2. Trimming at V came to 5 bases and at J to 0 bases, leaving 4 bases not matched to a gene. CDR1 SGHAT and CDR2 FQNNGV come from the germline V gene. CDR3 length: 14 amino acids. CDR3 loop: CASSPSGISYEQYF. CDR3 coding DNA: TGTGCCAGCAGCCCTAGCGGAATCTCCTACGAGCAGTACTTC.

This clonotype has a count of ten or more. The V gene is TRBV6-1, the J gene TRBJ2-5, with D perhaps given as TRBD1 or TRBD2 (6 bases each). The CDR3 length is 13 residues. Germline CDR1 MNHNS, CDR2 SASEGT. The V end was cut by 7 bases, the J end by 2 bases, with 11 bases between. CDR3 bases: TGTGCCAGCAAAACGGGGGCGCAAGAGACCCAGTACTTC. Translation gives CASKTGAQETQYF.

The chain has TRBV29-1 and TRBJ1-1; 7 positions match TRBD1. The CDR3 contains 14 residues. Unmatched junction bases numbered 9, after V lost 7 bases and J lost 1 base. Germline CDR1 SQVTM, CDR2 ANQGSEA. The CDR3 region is CSATYRQGNTEAFF. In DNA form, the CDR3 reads TGCAGCGCTACCTATCGACAGGGGAACACTGAAGCTTTCTTT.

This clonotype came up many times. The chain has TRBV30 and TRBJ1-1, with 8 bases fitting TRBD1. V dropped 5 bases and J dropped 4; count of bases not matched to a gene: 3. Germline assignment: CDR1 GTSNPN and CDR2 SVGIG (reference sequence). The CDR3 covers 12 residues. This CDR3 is CAWGQGPTEAFF. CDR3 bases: TGTGCCTGGGGACAGGGCCCCACTGAAGCTTTCTTT.

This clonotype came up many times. The CDR3 spells CASSEFRTTGELFF. Written as DNA, the CDR3 is TGTGCCAGCAGTGAGTTCAGGACCACCGGGGAGCTGTTTTTT. The chain has TRBV2 and TRBJ2-2; no clear D gene. The V and J ends lost 3 bases and 4 bases respectively, with 9 bases between them. Germline CDR1 and CDR2: SNHLY and FYNNEI. The CDR3 has 14 amino acids.